The 21 T cell receptor beta chains below were found in one sample sequenced in a study of STAT5B mutations in CD4+ large granular lymphocyte leukemia. Generated by immunoSEQ multiplex PCR, the TCRdb table keeps only in-frame clones and is missing some. Here the sample spans more than 30,000 clones, approximately 88% being singletons. The sample consisted of CD4+ T cells from blood buffy coats. The source of these receptors is a human donor in good health.

The V gene is TRBV10-3, the J gene TRBJ2-1, with 7 bases matching TRBD2. J was trimmed by 7 bases and V by 10 bases; bases with no gene match: 7. CDR1 is ENHRY and CDR2 is SYGVKD in the germline V gene. The CDR3 length is 12 residues. CDR3 loop: CASQRRENEQFF. Here the CDR3 DNA reads TGTGCCAGTCAAAGGCGGGAGAATGAGCAGTTCTTC.

Only one count was recorded for this clone. J is TRBJ1-3 and V is TRBV6-6; D is undetermined. Germline-derived CDR1 and CDR2 are MNHNY and SVGAGI (reference sequence). There are 12 residues in the CDR3. V was clipped by 6 bases and J by 0 bases, with 3 bases between them. The CDR3 region has the DNA TGTGCCAGCAGCCTCTCTGGAAACACCATATATTTT. This sequence encodes CASSLSGNTIYF.

The rearrangement joins TRBV4-1 to TRBJ1-1, with D unresolved. The CDR3 spans 16 residues. Germline V gene lookup returns CDR1 MGHRA and CDR2 YSYEKL. The V gene lost 1 base and the J gene lost 0 bases, with 12 bases spanning the gap. CDR3 nucleotide sequence: TGCGCCAGCAGCCAAGCAAGGCCCCCGATGAACACTGAAGCTTTCTTT. Translation: CASSQARPPMNTEAFF.

The chain uses TRBV5-1 and TRBJ2-3; D gene uncertain. The V end lost 2 bases, the J end lost 2 bases, and 9 bases lay between the germline ends. Germline CDR1 and CDR2: SGHRS and YFSETQ. The CDR3 contains 14 residues. CDR3 amino acids: CASSFGQVTDTQYF. The CDR3 DNA reads as TGCGCCAGCAGCTTCGGGCAGGTCACAGATACGCAGTATTTT.

The J gene is TRBJ1-2, the V gene TRBV27; 9 positions agree with TRBD1. Germline CDR1 MNHEY, CDR2 SMNVEV (reference sequence). Trimming cost V 8 bases and J 3 bases; bases outside gene matches: 4. This CDR3 contains 13 residues. Here the CDR3 reads CASGDRGDYGYTF. CDR3 nucleotides: TGTGCCAGCGGAGACAGGGGGGACTATGGCTACACCTTC.

CDR3 loop: CASSVWGLAFF. The CDR3 DNA is TGTGCCAGCAGCGTCTGGGGGTTGGCTTTCTTT. The V and J genes are TRBV5-8 and TRBJ1-1, with a weak D call TRBD1 (5 bases). Germline V gene lookup returns CDR1 SGHTS and CDR2 YDEGEE. V shed 4 bases and J shed 11 bases, with 12 bases lying between them. The CDR3 has 11 residues.

This clone was counted a few times. The genes are TRBV7-9 and TRBJ1-1; D unresolved. Looked up from germline, CDR1 is SEHNR and CDR2 is FQNEAQ (reference sequence). This CDR3 comprises 14 residues. The ends were cut back, 5 bases at V and 5 bases at J, with 15 bases in the middle. The chain's CDR3 is CASSTDRVGTEAFF. CDR3 bases: TGTGCCAGCAGCACCGACCGGGTAGGGACTGAAGCTTTCTTT.

This clone was observed a single time. The chain employs TRBV19 and TRBJ1-4; D call uncertain. Germline CDR1 is LNHDA and CDR2 is SQIVND (reference sequence). The CDR3 extends over 15 amino acids. The germline V and J ends were trimmed by 5 bases and 3 bases, with 13 bases remaining between them. The CDR3 loop is CASSPLHSPNEKLFF. Here the CDR3 DNA reads TGTGCCAGTAGTCCCTTACACAGCCCTAATGAAAAACTGTTTTTT.

The chain carries TRBV11-2 and TRBJ2-2; TRBD2 is a possible D gene (5 bases). Trimming cost V 7 bases and J 6 bases, with 18 bases left between them. The length of the CDR3 is 15 residues. The germline gives CDR1 SGHAT, CDR2 FQNNGV. CDR3 amino acids: CASNPLALVAGELFF. The CDR3 DNA sequence: TGTGCCAGCAACCCCTTAGCGTTGGTGGCCGGGGAGCTGTTTTTT.

This sequence joins TRBV15 and TRBJ2-7, with 9 bases matching TRBD1. The germline V gene has CDR1 LNHNV and CDR2 YYDKDF (reference sequence). This CDR3 spans 14 amino acids. Germline trimming cut 5 bases from V and 3 bases from J; bases unmatched to any gene: 5. CDR3: CATSYRDRVYEQYF. CDR3 bases: TGTGCCACCAGCTACCGGGACAGGGTCTACGAGCAGTACTTC.

This clone has only one observation. CDR3 sequence: CASGLQGATNEKLFF. As DNA, the CDR3 is TGTGCTAGTGGTCTCCAGGGTGCAACTAATGAAAAACTGTTTTTT. The rearrangement uses TRBV12-5 and TRBJ1-4; TRBD1 is a possible D gene (5 bases). Trimming took off 5 bases at V and 0 bases at J, with 10 bases between the two ends. CDR3 length: 15 amino acids. Looked up from germline, CDR1 is LGHNT and CDR2 is FRNRAP. Supplemented by reference TRBV12-5 and TRBJ1-4, the full variable domain reads DARVTQTPRHKVTEMGQEVTMRCQPILGHNTVFWYRQTMMQGLELLAYFRNRAPLDDSGMPKDRFSAEMPDATLATLKIQPSEPRDSAVYFCASGLQGATNEKLFFGSGTQLSVL.

In DNA, the CDR3 is TGTGCCTGGAGTCCCGGGACAGGGGCAGATACGCAGTATTTT. Translation: CAWSPGTGADTQYF. The V call is TRBV30, the J call TRBJ2-3, with TRBD1 matching over 10 bases. The germline gives CDR1 GTSNPN, CDR2 SVGIG (reference sequence). J was trimmed by 4 bases and V by 2 bases; bases with no gene match: 3. CDR3 length: 14 residues.

The chain recombines TRBV5-1 with TRBJ2-2; 9 bases are a match to TRBD2. Germline V gene data show CDR1 as SGHRS and CDR2 as YFSETQ. V lost 2 bases, J lost 6 bases, and 5 bases stayed unmatched. This CDR3 region has 15 residues. DNA for the CDR3: TGCGCCAGCAGCTTTGGTAGCGGGGGATCCGGGGAGCTGTTTTTT. Translating it yields CASSFGSGGSGELFF.

The genes are TRBV7-2 and TRBJ2-7; D may be TRBD1 (5 bases). Deletions cut 4 bases from V and 5 bases from J, with 15 bases between. The CDR3 contains 14 residues. The germline CDR1 and CDR2 sequences are SGHTA and FQGNSA. The CDR3 bases are TGTGCCAGCAGCTCGCGCTATGACAGTCACGAGCAGTACTTC. Protein: CASSSRYDSHEQYF.

V usage is TRBV5-1 and J usage is TRBJ2-5; possible D gene TRBD1, 5 bases. V was shortened by 2 bases and J by 4 bases, with 21 bases between the two germline ends. Germline V gene lookup returns CDR1 SGHRS and CDR2 YFSETQ. The CDR3 totals 17 residues. CDR3 protein: CASSLASRAPILETQYF. CDR3 bases: TGCGCCAGCAGCTTAGCGAGCAGGGCCCCCATCTTAGAGACCCAGTACTTC.

The V gene is TRBV18, the J gene TRBJ1-1; D possibly corresponds to TRBD1 (6 bases). Germline V gives CDR1 KGHSH, CDR2 LQKENI. This CDR3 has 15 amino acids. The germline V and J ends were trimmed by 5 bases and 4 bases, with 17 bases remaining between them. The CDR3 bases are TGTGCCAGCTCATCGTATTCGACAGGACCCACTGAAGCTTTCTTT. Protein product: CASSSYSTGPTEAFF.

V gene TRBV11-3 combines with J gene TRBJ2-5; the D is unclear. Trimming removed 3 bases at V and 5 bases at J, with 4 bases between. CDR3 length: 11 amino acids. Germline V gene sequence: CDR1 SGHNT, CDR2 YENEEA. The DNA for the CDR3 is TGTGCCAGCAGCTTCCAGGAGACCCAGTACTTC. It codes for CASSFQETQYF. The full variable domain, completed using reference TRBV11-3 and TRBJ2-5, is EAGVVQSPRYKIIEKKQPVAFWCNPISGHNTLYWYLQNLGQGPELLIRYENEEAVDDSQLPKDRFSAERLKGVDSTLKIQPAELGDSAVYLCASSFQETQYFGPGTRLLVL.

The gene calls are TRBV7-3 and TRBJ2-7; 10 bases agree with TRBD2. Germline trimming cut 5 bases from V and 5 bases from J; bases unmatched to any gene: 9. The germline gives CDR1 SGHTA, CDR2 FQGTGA. The CDR3 runs to 15 residues. As DNA, the CDR3 is TGTGCCAGCAGCATCGCAGCGGGAGGGCCCCACGAGCAGTACTTC. Residues: CASSIAAGGPHEQYF. The full variable domain, completed using reference TRBV7-3 and TRBJ2-7, is GAGVSQTPSNKVTEKGKYVELRCDPISGHTALYWYRQSLGQGPEFLIYFQGTGAADDSGLPNDRFFAVRPEGSVSTLKIQRTERGDSAVYLCASSIAAGGPHEQYFGPGTRLTVT.

The chain carries TRBV6-1 and TRBJ2-5; no clear D gene. The CDR3 sequence is 12 residues long. The V end was cut by 8 bases, the J end by 7 bases, with 14 bases between. Germline V lookup: CDR1 MNHNS, CDR2 SASEGT. CDR3 DNA: TGTGCCAGCCGAAGGGAACTGCGGACCCAGTACTTC. Translated: CASRRELRTQYF.

This clone was picked up a small number of times. The V and J genes are TRBV5-4 and TRBJ1-2, with a tentative D call TRBD1 (6 bases). Per the germline V gene, CDR1 is SGHNT and CDR2 is YYREEE (reference sequence). V was trimmed by 7 bases and J by 5 bases, leaving 18 bases between them. The CDR3 spans 14 residues. CDR3 loop: CASARDRWRYGYTF. The CDR3 DNA reads TGTGCCAGCGCACGTGACAGGTGGAGATATGGCTACACCTTC.

Only one count was recorded for this clone. The chain has TRBV30 and TRBJ2-1; the D is unclear. CDR1 and CDR2 (germline): GTSNPN, SVGIG (reference sequence). Trimming cost V 2 bases and J 12 bases, with 14 bases left between them. This CDR3 has 12 residues. CDR3 DNA: TGTGCCTGGAGTCCCCTGCGTACTATGCAGTTCTTC. Its translation is CAWSPLRTMQFF.